Each of the 22 T cell receptor beta chains below was sequenced from the same sample in a study of identical twins. TCRdb re-derived calls from the 5' RACE reads in MiXCR, one entry per CDR3 protein. The table lists 400,000 to 500,000 distinct CDR3 sequences, approximately 17% of them singletons. The sample taken for sequencing was naive T cells sorted from blood. The receptors shown here come from a man aged 50-59 years in good health.

This clonotype was seen only a few times. The V call is TRBV5-1, the J call TRBJ1-3; the match to TRBD1 covers 7 bases. There are 14 residues in the CDR3. Trimming cost V 4 bases and J 2 bases; bases outside gene matches: 3. Germline CDR1 is SGHRS and CDR2 is YFSETQ. The chain's CDR3 is CASSVDRAGNTIYF. The CDR3 nucleotides read TGCGCCAGCAGCGTAGACAGGGCTGGAAACACCATATATTTT. Together with reference TRBV5-1 and TRBJ1-3, the CDR3 gives the full variable domain: KAGVTQTPRYLIKTRGQQVTLSCSPISGHRSVSWYQQTPGQGLQFLFEYFSETQRNKGNFPGRFSGRQFSNSRSEMNVSTLELGDSALYLCASSVDRAGNTIYFGEGSWLTVV.

The V gene is TRBV11-2, the J gene TRBJ1-5; D is unclear. V lost 5 bases and J lost 4, with 6 bases in between. The CDR3 consists of 12 residues. Germline V lookup: CDR1 SGHAT, CDR2 FQNNGV. DNA of the CDR3: TGTGCCAGCAGCGCCCATAATCAGCCCCAGCATTTT. It specifies CASSAHNQPQHF.

The sample holds many counts of this clonotype. This rearrangement joins TRBV12-3 or TRBV12-4 to TRBJ2-5; D is undetermined. V shed 3 bases and J shed 3 bases, with 11 bases lying between them. CDR3 size: 14 residues. This chain's CDR3 is CASSFAVTEETQYF. The CDR3 region has the DNA TGTGCCAGCAGTTTCGCGGTAACTGAAGAGACCCAGTACTTC.

The chain uses TRBV27 and TRBJ2-7; D gene ambiguous. CDR3 length: 16 residues. V lost 8 bases to trimming and J lost 3 bases, with 23 bases between them. Looked up from germline, CDR1 is MNHEY and CDR2 is SMNVEV (reference sequence). The CDR3 nucleotides read TGTGCCAGCTCAAGAATGCCCGGACCGATCCTCTACGAGCAGTACTTC. Amino acid sequence: CASSRMPGPILYEQYF.

V is TRBV5-1 and J is TRBJ1-1; D may be TRBD1 (6 bases). The CDR3 runs to 16 residues. The V end lost 4 bases, the J end lost 0 bases, and 16 bases lay between the germline ends. Germline V gene lookup returns CDR1 SGHRS and CDR2 YFSETQ. The CDR3 DNA reads as TGCGCCAGCAGCGAACAGGGAGACAAAATGAACACTGAAGCTTTCTTT. It yields the protein CASSEQGDKMNTEAFF.

The sample holds many counts of this clonotype. The chain links TRBV6-5 to TRBJ2-3; D is undetermined. Trimming removed 1 base at V and 4 bases at J, with 15 bases between. The CDR3 sequence is 16 residues long. The germline gives CDR1 MNHEY, CDR2 SVGAGI. CDR3 DNA: TGTGCCAGCAGTTACTTGGGGTTTGGTGGAGCAGATACGCAGTATTTT. It yields the protein CASSYLGFGGADTQYF.

The chain employs TRBV6-5 and TRBJ2-2; 11 positions match TRBD2. There are 16 residues in the CDR3. V was pared by 1 base and J by 4 bases, with 2 bases of the junction left unmatched. Germline-derived CDR1 and CDR2 are MNHEY and SVGAGI. This chain's CDR3 is CASSYWLAGGTGELFF. In nucleotides, the CDR3 is TGTGCCAGCAGTTACTGGCTAGCGGGAGGCACCGGGGAGCTGTTTTTT.

Ten or more counts support this clonotype. A junction boundary mismatches the germline segment, possibly from a read error. This chain links TRBV5-1 with TRBJ2-1, with D possibly being TRBD2 (6 bases). The CDR3 extends over 14 amino acids. Germline CDR1 and CDR2: SGHRS and YFSETQ. CDR3 DNA: TGTGCCAGCAGTTTGGAGGGCTCCTACAATGAGCAGTTCTTC. As protein: CASSLEGSYNEQFF.

The sample holds a few counts of this clonotype. A much larger clone differs by one base, so this may be a read error. The chain uses TRBV5-1 and TRBJ1-2, with a possible D match to TRBD1 (6 bases). The CDR3 is 15 residues long. Germline CDR1 reads SGHRS; CDR2 reads YFSETQ. The CDR3 loop is CASSGFAGGDYGYPF. In nucleotides, the CDR3 is TGCGCCAGCAGCGGATTCGCGGGGGGCGACTATGGCTACCCCTTC.

The CDR3 region is CASSTGMQETQYF. The CDR3 DNA sequence: TGCGCCAGCAGCACCGGGATGCAAGAGACCCAGTACTTC. V is TRBV5-1 and J is TRBJ2-5, with D perhaps matching TRBD2 (5 bases). The CDR3 is made up of 13 amino acids. CDR1 and CDR2 from the germline V gene are SGHRS and YFSETQ. Trimming removed 4 bases at V and 2 bases at J, with 9 bases between.

The table lists this clonotype with a few counts. The DNA of the CDR3 is TGTGCCAGCTCCAGGACTCGTAACAATGAGCAGTTCTTC. The encoded protein is CASSRTRNNEQFF. The V and J genes are TRBV18 and TRBJ2-1; the D gene is possibly TRBD2 (5 bases). V lost 6 bases to trimming and J lost 5 bases, with 11 bases between them. CDR3 size: 13 residues. From germline, CDR1 is KGHSH and CDR2 LQKENI.

The CDR3 bases are TGTGCCAGCAGCCGTTTGGATGAGCAGTTCTTC. It specifies CASSRLDEQFF. This chain links TRBV7-2 with TRBJ2-1; D call uncertain. Germline lookup yields CDR1 SGHTA and CDR2 FQGNSA. The CDR3 has 11 amino acids. V dropped 5 bases and J dropped 8 bases, with 7 bases sitting between them.

This clonotype was observed a handful of times. The chain uses TRBV9 and TRBJ2-5; D uncertain. The CDR3 has 14 amino acids. Germline V gene lookup returns CDR1 SGDLS and CDR2 YYNGEE. V gave up 0 bases and J gave up 1 base, with 7 bases separating them. CDR3 sequence (DNA): TGTGCCAGCAGCGTAGCCCAGGTCCAAGAGACCCAGTACTTC. It is translated as CASSVAQVQETQYF.

The gene calls are TRBV7-2 and TRBJ2-7; no definite D call. This CDR3 is built from 13 residues. In germline, CDR1 is SGHTA, CDR2 FQGNSA. V was shortened by 4 bases and J by 4 bases, with 11 bases between the two germline ends. Here the CDR3 reads CASSSRVGYEQYF. DNA for the CDR3: TGTGCCAGCAGCTCACGGGTGGGGTACGAGCAGTACTTC.

This clonotype was observed a few times. The J gene is TRBJ1-6, the V gene TRBV28; D remains unclear. Germline-derived CDR1 and CDR2 are MDHEN and SYDVKM. V lost 5 bases and J lost 7, with 9 bases in between. This CDR3 has 13 residues. CDR3: CASSITENSPLHF. DNA for the CDR3: TGTGCCAGCAGTATAACAGAGAATTCACCCCTCCACTTT.

This clonotype was observed a few times. This chain connects TRBV20-1 to TRBJ2-7; D unresolved. The CDR3 spans 11 residues. CDR1 DFQATT and CDR2 SNEGSKA come from the germline V gene (reference sequence). V gave up 3 bases and J gave up 2 bases, with 5 bases separating them. CDR3 amino acids: CSASNAYEQYF. The CDR3 nucleotides read TGCAGTGCTAGTAACGCCTACGAGCAGTACTTC.

This clonotype was detected many times. The chain is built from TRBV12-3 or TRBV12-4 and TRBJ2-1; the D is unclear. Between the trimmed V and J ends, which lost 3 bases and 12 bases, there was a span of 12 bases. The CDR3 runs 12 residues. The DNA for the CDR3 is TGTGCCAGCAGTTTGAGTGCTCTCGCGCAGTTCTTC. Translating it yields CASSLSALAQFF.

To note about this clonotype: A read error may explain this, as a much larger clone is one base away. The V and J genes are TRBV19 and TRBJ1-6; 9 nucleotides line up with TRBD1. The CDR3 contains 14 residues. Germline-derived CDR1 and CDR2 are LNHDA and SQIVND (reference sequence). CDR3 bases: TGTGCCAGTAGTATCGGGACAGGGAATTCAGCCCTCCACTTT. It is translated as CASSIGTGNSALHF.

The V call is TRBV6-2 or TRBV6-3, the J call TRBJ2-7, with TRBD2 matching 13 bases. Trimming cost V 7 bases and J 5 bases; bases outside gene matches: 5. The CDR3 extends over 14 amino acids. In germline, CDR1 is MNHEY, CDR2 SVGEGT. DNA of the CDR3: TGTGCCAGCACCTTACTAGCGGGAGGGAACGAGCAGTACTTC. This gives the protein CASTLLAGGNEQYF.

There are many counts of this clonotype. The chain is built from TRBV20-1 and TRBJ2-3; tentatively, D is TRBD2 (5 bases). CDR3 length equals 11 residues. V gave up 6 bases and J gave up 5 bases, with 9 bases separating them. Germline lookup yields CDR1 DFQATT and CDR2 SNEGSKA (reference sequence). The CDR3 sequence is CSALLEDTQYF. DNA of the CDR3: TGCAGTGCCCTACTAGAAGATACGCAGTATTTT.

Remarks on this clonotype: Here the CDR3 omits its conserved ending phenylalanine or tryptophan, so a read error is the likely source. The DNA is left out, because the CDR3 cannot be placed on it with certainty; the CDR3 is given as TCRdb lists it. This chain joins TRBV5-5 and TRBJ2-7; TRBD2, the D gene given by the table, was not confirmed from the DNA. Counting both end residues, the CDR3 totals 15 amino acids. CDR1 is SGHKS and CDR2 is YYEKEE in the germline V gene (reference sequence). CDR3 in amino acids: CASSWTGGLTGGTKL.

This clonotype was counted at least ten times. The chain uses TRBV4-2 and TRBJ2-3, with TRBD2 matching 8 bases. The CDR3 spans 17 residues. V was pared by 0 bases and J by 7 bases, with 12 bases of the junction left unmatched. Germline CDR1 and CDR2: LGHNA and YNFKEQ. In nucleotides, the CDR3 is TGTGCCAGCAGCCAAGATCTTGAGTCGGGGGGGCAATATACGCAGTATTTT. Its protein is CASSQDLESGGQYTQYF.